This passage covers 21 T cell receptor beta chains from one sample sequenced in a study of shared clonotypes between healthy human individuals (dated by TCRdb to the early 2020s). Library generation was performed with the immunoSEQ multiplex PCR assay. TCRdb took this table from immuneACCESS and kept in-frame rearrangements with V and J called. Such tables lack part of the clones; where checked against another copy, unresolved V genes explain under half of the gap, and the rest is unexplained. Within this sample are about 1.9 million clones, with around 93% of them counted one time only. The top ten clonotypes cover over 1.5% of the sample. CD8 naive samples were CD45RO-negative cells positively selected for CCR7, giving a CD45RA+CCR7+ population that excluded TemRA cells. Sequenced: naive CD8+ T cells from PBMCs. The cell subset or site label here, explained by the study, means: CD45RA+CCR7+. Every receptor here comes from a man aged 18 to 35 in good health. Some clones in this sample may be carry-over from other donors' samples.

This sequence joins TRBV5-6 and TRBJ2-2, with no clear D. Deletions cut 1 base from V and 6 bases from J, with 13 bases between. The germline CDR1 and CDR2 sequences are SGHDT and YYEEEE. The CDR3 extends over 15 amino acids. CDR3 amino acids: CASSLLRASAGELFF. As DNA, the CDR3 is TGTGCCAGCAGCTTGCTACGGGCCTCCGCCGGGGAGCTGTTTTTT.

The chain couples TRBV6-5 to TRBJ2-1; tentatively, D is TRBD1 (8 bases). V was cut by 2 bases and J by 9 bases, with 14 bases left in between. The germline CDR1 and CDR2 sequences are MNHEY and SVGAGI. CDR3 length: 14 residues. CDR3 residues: CASSYATGGGEQFF. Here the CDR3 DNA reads TGTGCCAGCAGTTACGCAACAGGGGGGGGTGAGCAGTTCTTC.

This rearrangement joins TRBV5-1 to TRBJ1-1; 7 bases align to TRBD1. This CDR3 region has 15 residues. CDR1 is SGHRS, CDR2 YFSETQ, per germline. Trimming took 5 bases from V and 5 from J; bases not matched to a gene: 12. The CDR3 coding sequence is TGCGCCAGCAGGCCATCCCACAGGGGTGATACTGAAGCTTTCTTT. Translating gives CASRPSHRGDTEAFF.

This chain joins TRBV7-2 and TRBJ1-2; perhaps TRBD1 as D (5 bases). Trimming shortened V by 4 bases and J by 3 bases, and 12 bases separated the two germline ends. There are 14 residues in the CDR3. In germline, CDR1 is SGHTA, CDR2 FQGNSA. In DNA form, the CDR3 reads TGTGCCAGCAGCTCCCCGGGACGGTACTATGGCTACACCTTC. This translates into CASSSPGRYYGYTF.

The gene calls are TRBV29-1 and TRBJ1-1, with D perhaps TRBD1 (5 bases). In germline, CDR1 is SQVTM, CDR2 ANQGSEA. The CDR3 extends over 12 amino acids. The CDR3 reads CRALGGGTEAFF. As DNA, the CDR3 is TGCAGGGCTTTGGGGGGAGGCACTGAAGCTTTCTTT. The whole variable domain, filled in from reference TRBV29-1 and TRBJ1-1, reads SAVISQKPSRDICQRGTSLTIQCQVDSQVTMMFWYRQQPGQSLTLIATANQGSEATYESGFVIDKFPISRPNLTFSTLTVSNMSPEDSSIYLCRALGGGTEAFFGQGTRLTVV.

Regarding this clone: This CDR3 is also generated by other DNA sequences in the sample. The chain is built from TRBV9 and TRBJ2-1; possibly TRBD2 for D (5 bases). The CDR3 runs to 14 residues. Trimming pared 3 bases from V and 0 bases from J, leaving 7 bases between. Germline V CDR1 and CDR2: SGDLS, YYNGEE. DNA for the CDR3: TGTGCCAGCAGCGGCGGAGGCTCCTACAATGAGCAGTTCTTC. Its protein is CASSGGGSYNEQFF.

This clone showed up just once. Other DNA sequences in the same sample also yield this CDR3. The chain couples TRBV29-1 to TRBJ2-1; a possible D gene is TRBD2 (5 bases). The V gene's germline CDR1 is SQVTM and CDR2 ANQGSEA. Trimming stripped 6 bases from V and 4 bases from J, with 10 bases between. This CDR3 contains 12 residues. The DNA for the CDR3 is TGCAGCGTGGAACTAGTTTACAATGAGCAGTTCTTC. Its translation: CSVELVYNEQFF.

The CDR3 region has the DNA TGTGCCAGCAGCTCCCGGGACGTCGAGACCCAGTACTTC. Amino acids: CASSSRDVETQYF. The genes are TRBV9 and TRBJ2-5, with D perhaps TRBD1 or TRBD2 (5 bases each). The V end was cut by 4 bases, the J end by 5 bases, with 12 bases between. Germline V gene sequence: CDR1 SGDLS, CDR2 YYNGEE. The length of the CDR3 is 13 residues.

The CDR3 nucleotides read TGCAGCGCCCCCTCCCCGGGACACCGTAGGGATGGCTACACCTTC. The encoded protein is CSAPSPGHRRDGYTF. This rearrangement joins TRBV29-1 to TRBJ1-2, with D possibly TRBD1 on 6 matching bases. This CDR3 has 15 residues. Germline V gene sequence: CDR1 SQVTM, CDR2 ANQGSEA. Trimming cost V 7 bases and J 6 bases, with 24 bases left between them. The full variable domain, its missing parts supplied by reference TRBV29-1 and TRBJ1-2, is SAVISQKPSRDICQRGTSLTIQCQVDSQVTMMFWYRQQPGQSLTLIATANQGSEATYESGFVIDKFPISRPNLTFSTLTVSNMSPEDSSIYLCSAPSPGHRRDGYTFGSGTRLTVV.

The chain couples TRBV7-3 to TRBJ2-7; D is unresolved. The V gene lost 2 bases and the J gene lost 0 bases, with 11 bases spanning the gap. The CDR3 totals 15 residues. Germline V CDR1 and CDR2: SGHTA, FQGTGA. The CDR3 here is CASSLSVGNSYEQYF. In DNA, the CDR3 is TGTGCCAGCAGCTTATCGGTGGGGAACTCCTACGAGCAGTACTTC.

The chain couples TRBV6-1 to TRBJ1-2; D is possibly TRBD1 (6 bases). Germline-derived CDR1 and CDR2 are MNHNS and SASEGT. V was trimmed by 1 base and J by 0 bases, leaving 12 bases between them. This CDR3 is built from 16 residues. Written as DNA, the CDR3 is TGTGCCAGCAGTGAAGATCGGACAGTGGCTAACTATGGCTACACCTTC. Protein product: CASSEDRTVANYGYTF.

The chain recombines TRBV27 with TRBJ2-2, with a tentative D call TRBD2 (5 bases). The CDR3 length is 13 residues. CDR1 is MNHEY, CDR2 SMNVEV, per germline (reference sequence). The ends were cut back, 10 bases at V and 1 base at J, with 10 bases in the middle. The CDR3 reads CATRGQNTGELFF. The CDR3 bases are TGTGCCACCCGCGGGCAGAACACCGGGGAGCTGTTTTTT.

This chain's CDR3 is CASSATLSGTETQYF. The CDR3 DNA is TGTGCCAGCAGCGCGACACTCAGCGGGACAGAGACCCAGTACTTC. This chain uses TRBV9 with TRBJ2-5; 7 positions match TRBD2. V shed 3 bases, J shed 4 bases, and the junction held 9 bases outside the gene matches. Per the germline V gene, CDR1 is SGDLS and CDR2 is YYNGEE. The CDR3 runs 15 residues.

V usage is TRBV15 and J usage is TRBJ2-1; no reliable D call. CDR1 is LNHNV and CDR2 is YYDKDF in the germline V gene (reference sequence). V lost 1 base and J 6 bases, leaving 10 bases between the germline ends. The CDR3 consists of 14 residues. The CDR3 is CATSRGAISNEQFF. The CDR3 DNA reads TGTGCCACCAGCAGAGGTGCAATATCCAATGAGCAGTTCTTC.

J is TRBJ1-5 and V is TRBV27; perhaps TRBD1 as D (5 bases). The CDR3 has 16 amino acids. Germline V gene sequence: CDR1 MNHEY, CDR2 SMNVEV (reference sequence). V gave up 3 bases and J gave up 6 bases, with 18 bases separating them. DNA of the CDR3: TGTGCCAGCAGTTTTTCGGGAGGGGAGGTGGGTCAGCCCCAGCATTTT. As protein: CASSFSGGEVGQPQHF.

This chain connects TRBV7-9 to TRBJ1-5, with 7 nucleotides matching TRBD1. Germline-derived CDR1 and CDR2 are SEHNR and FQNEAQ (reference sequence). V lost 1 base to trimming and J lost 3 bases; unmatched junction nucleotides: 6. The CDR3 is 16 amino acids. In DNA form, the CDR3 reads TGTGCCAGCAGCTTAGACGCGGGACAGTTCAATCAGCCCCAGCATTTT. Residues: CASSLDAGQFNQPQHF.

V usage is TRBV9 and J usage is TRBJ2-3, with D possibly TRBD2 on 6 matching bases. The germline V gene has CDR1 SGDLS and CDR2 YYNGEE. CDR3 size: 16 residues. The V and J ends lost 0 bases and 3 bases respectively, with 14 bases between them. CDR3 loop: CASSVGASAGTDTQYF. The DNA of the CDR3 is TGTGCCAGCAGCGTAGGTGCTAGCGCTGGGACAGATACGCAGTATTTT.

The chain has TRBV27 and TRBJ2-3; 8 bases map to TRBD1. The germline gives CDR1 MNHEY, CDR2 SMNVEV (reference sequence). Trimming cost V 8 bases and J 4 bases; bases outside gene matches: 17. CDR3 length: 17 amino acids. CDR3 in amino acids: CASHPLSTGVGADTQYF. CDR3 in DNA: TGTGCCAGCCATCCACTCTCGACAGGGGTTGGGGCAGATACGCAGTATTTT.

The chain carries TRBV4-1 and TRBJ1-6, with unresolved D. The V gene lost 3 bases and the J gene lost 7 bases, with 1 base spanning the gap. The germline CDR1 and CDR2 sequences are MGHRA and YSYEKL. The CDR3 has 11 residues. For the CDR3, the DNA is TGCGCCAGCAGCCAGAATTCACCCCTCCACTTT. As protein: CASSQNSPLHF.

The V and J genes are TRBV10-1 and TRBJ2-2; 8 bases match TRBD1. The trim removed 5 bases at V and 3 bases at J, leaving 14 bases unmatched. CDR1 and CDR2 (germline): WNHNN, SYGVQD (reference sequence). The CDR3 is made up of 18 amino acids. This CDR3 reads CASSRGAGQGADTGELFF. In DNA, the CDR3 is TGCGCCAGCAGTAGGGGGGCCGGACAGGGAGCGGACACCGGGGAGCTGTTTTTT.

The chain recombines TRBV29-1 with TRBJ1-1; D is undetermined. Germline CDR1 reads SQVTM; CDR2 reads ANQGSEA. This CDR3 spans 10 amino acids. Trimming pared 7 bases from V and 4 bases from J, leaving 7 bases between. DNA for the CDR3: TGCAGCGCTTCCTCCACTGAAGCTTTCTTT. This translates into CSASSTEAFF.